Here is one T cell receptor (beta chain) with its context. The sample originates from a study of blood T cell repertoires in COVID-19. Turning to the study itself: The United States, Italy and Spain provided the acute and convalescent COVID-19 samples. T cells, B-cell-depleted T cells, or PBMCs supplied cDNA or gDNA.

Source study methods: Amplifying reference gene primers gave estimates of nucleated cell counts. Assay used: immunoSEQ multiplex PCR; TCRdb lists only in-frame clones, some missing. Clone size and the V and J calls come from that table; the DNA yielded D and trimming. The table records 15,000 to 20,000 clones, about 80% of them present only once. Trimming removed 7 bases from V and 1 base from J; junction bases left unmatched: 10. The germline V gene has CDR1 LNHDA and CDR2 SQIVND (reference sequence). This CDR3 comprises 16 residues. This chain links TRBV19 with TRBJ1-5; 7 positions match TRBD1. The receptor was isolated from an older man with acute or convalescent COVID-19. The sample was peripheral blood. Here the CDR3 DNA reads TGTGCCAGTAACCAACAGGGGAGGCAGAGCAATCAGCCCCAGCATTTT. Amino acid sequence: CASNQQGRQSNQPQHF.